These 19 T cell receptor beta chains were sequenced from one sample in a study of shared clonotypes between healthy human individuals. Method: immunoSEQ multiplex PCR; TCRdb's copy keeps in-frame clones and lacks some. Of around 700,000 clones in the sample, under 95% were seen once. Only CD45RO-negative cells positively selected for CCR7 counted as naive CD8 cells, so terminally differentiated effector memory CD45RA+ cells were excluded. Specimen: naive CD8+ T cells sorted from blood. The receptor source for this set is a man in his thirties or forties in good health.

The rearrangement joins TRBV28 to TRBJ2-4; D gene unclear. Per germline, CDR1 MDHEN and CDR2 SYDVKM. The V end was cut by 8 bases, the J end by 4 bases, with 18 bases between. This CDR3 comprises 15 residues. CDR3 sequence reads: CASGGKMGTKNIQYF. CDR3 coding DNA: TGTGCCAGCGGTGGTAAAATGGGCACAAAAAACATTCAGTACTTC.

This chain uses TRBV5-1 with TRBJ2-7, with a tentative D call TRBD1 (5 bases). Germline CDR1 SGHRS, CDR2 YFSETQ. The CDR3 totals 13 residues. Trimming took 5 bases from V and 2 from J, leaving 11 bases between them. CDR3 residues: CASRFDSAYEQYF. CDR3 sequence (DNA): TGCGCCAGCAGGTTTGACAGCGCCTACGAGCAGTACTTC. The whole variable domain, remainder taken from reference TRBV5-1 and TRBJ2-7, is KAGVTQTPRYLIKTRGQQVTLSCSPISGHRSVSWYQQTPGQGLQFLFEYFSETQRNKGNFPGRFSGRQFSNSRSEMNVSTLELGDSALYLCASRFDSAYEQYFGPGTRLTVT.

The chain employs TRBV11-2 and TRBJ1-2, with D perhaps matching TRBD1 (6 bases). From germline, CDR1 is SGHAT and CDR2 FQNNGV. The CDR3 is 14 amino acids. V was trimmed by 5 bases and J by 4 bases, leaving 14 bases between them. CDR3 amino acids: CASSAEGGGYGYTF. The DNA for the CDR3 is TGTGCCAGCAGCGCCGAGGGGGGGGGCTATGGCTACACCTTC. Filled out from reference TRBV11-2 and TRBJ1-2, the complete variable domain reads EAGVAQSPRYKIIEKRQSVAFWCNPISGHATLYWYQQILGQGPKLLIQFQNNGVVDDSQLPKDRFSAERLKGVDSTLKIQPAKLEDSAVYLCASSAEGGGYGYTFGSGTRLTVV.

The V and J genes are TRBV5-1 and TRBJ2-5, with 7 positions matching TRBD1. This CDR3 spans 14 amino acids. From germline, CDR1 is SGHRS and CDR2 YFSETQ. Trimming removed 6 bases from V and 0 bases from J; junction bases left unmatched: 5. Written as DNA, the CDR3 is TGCGCCAGCAATGACAGGGAATACCAAGAGACCCAGTACTTC. Its protein product is CASNDREYQETQYF.

The rearrangement uses TRBV5-6 and TRBJ2-1; 16 bases align to TRBD2. The length of the CDR3 is 17 residues. CDR1 is SGHDT, CDR2 YYEEEE, per germline. After removal of 3 bases from V and 8 bases from J, the junction contained 8 bases not matched to a gene. CDR3 amino acids: CASSSGTSGRANDEQFF. The CDR3 region has the DNA TGTGCCAGCAGCTCGGGGACTAGCGGGAGGGCTAATGATGAGCAGTTCTTC.

The V call is TRBV11-3, the J call TRBJ2-1; 9 nucleotides match TRBD1. Germline V gene data show CDR1 as SGHNT and CDR2 as YENEEA. This CDR3 is built from 15 residues. Trimming took 4 bases from V and 9 from J; bases not matched to a gene: 10. The CDR3 is CASSSPGQGGGEQFF. The CDR3 DNA is TGTGCCAGCAGCTCCCCGGGACAGGGAGGGGGTGAGCAGTTCTTC.

This sequence joins TRBV19 and TRBJ2-7; D remains ambiguous. The V gene lost 2 bases and the J gene lost 3 bases, with 17 bases spanning the gap. Germline lookup yields CDR1 LNHDA and CDR2 SQIVND (reference sequence). This CDR3 is built from 16 residues. The CDR3 is CASSITARINVYEQYF. The CDR3 bases are TGTGCCAGTAGTATAACCGCCAGGATCAATGTCTACGAGCAGTACTTC.

This clone has only one observation. The chain uses TRBV10-2 and TRBJ1-1, with 8 bases identical to TRBD1. The V and J ends lost 5 bases and 7 bases, in that order; junction bases with no gene match: 6. The germline V gene encodes CDR1 WSHSY and CDR2 SAAADI. The CDR3 runs to 13 residues. The CDR3 DNA is TGCGCCAGCAGTAGGACAGGGCCAAATGAAGCTTTCTTT. The encoded protein is CASSRTGPNEAFF.

The J gene is TRBJ2-6, the V gene TRBV7-9; D is undetermined. This CDR3 is built from 13 residues. CDR1 SEHNR and CDR2 FQNEAQ come from the germline V gene (reference sequence). The V and J ends lost 5 bases and 6 bases respectively, with 8 bases between them. Here the CDR3 DNA reads TGTGCCAGCAGCGGCCCAATGGCCAACGTCCTGACTTTC. Amino acids: CASSGPMANVLTF.

This rearrangement joins TRBV14 to TRBJ2-7, with 8 bases fitting TRBD2. Germline CDR1 reads SGHDN; CDR2 reads FVKESK. This CDR3 is 16 amino acids long. J was trimmed by 0 bases and V by 4 bases; bases with no gene match: 8. CDR3: CASSLREAGSSYEQYF. Here the CDR3 DNA reads TGTGCCAGCAGCCTGCGGGAGGCGGGGAGCTCCTACGAGCAGTACTTC. The full variable domain, completed using reference TRBV14 and TRBJ2-7, is EAGVTQFPSHSVIEKGQTVTLRCDPISGHDNLYWYRRVMGKEIKFLLHFVKESKQDESGMPNNRFLAERTGGTYSTLKVQPAELEDSGVYFCASSLREAGSSYEQYFGPGTRLTVT.

The chain joins TRBV5-4 to TRBJ1-2; D call uncertain. V was shortened by 3 bases and J by 6 bases, with 6 bases between the two germline ends. This CDR3 spans 11 amino acids. The germline V gene has CDR1 SGHNT and CDR2 YYREEE (reference sequence). CDR3 in amino acids: CASSSYDGYTF. The CDR3 DNA reads TGTGCCAGCAGCTCATACGATGGCTACACCTTC.

This CDR3 reads CATSRSGTGNIEAFF. The CDR3 DNA follows: TGTGCCACCAGCAGATCTGGGACAGGGAATATAGAAGCTTTCTTT. This rearrangement joins TRBV15 to TRBJ1-1; TRBD1 aligns across 9 bases. CDR3 length equals 15 residues. J gave up 8 bases and V 2 bases, and 9 bases lay outside the gene matches. From germline, CDR1 is LNHNV and CDR2 YYDKDF (reference sequence).

The V gene is TRBV29-1, the J gene TRBJ1-1; 7 nucleotides align to TRBD1. Trimming cost V 2 bases and J 6 bases; bases outside gene matches: 15. The CDR3 totals 16 residues. Germline CDR1 is SQVTM and CDR2 is ANQGSEA. The CDR3: CSVEKGGASWVSEAFF. CDR3 bases: TGCAGCGTTGAAAAAGGGGGCGCGTCTTGGGTTTCTGAAGCTTTCTTT.

The chain couples TRBV5-1 to TRBJ2-7; 7 bases line up with TRBD2. The germline V gene has CDR1 SGHRS and CDR2 YFSETQ. The CDR3 is 13 residues long. V shed 4 bases and J 2 bases; nucleotides not matched to a gene: 3. The CDR3 bases are TGCGCCAGCAGCGCTGGACTAGCCTACGAGCAGTACTTC. Its translation is CASSAGLAYEQYF.

The gene calls are TRBV5-1 and TRBJ2-2, with 7 bases that match TRBD2. The CDR3 totals 13 residues. Per the germline V gene, CDR1 is SGHRS and CDR2 is YFSETQ. The V segment lost 4 bases and the J segment 7 bases; nucleotides outside the gene matches: 4. Here the CDR3 DNA reads TGCGCCAGCAGCCTACCGGGAGGCGGGGAGCTGTTTTTT. It is translated as CASSLPGGGELFF.

The J gene is TRBJ1-1, the V gene TRBV15; unclear D gene. V was trimmed by 0 bases and J by 4 bases, leaving 12 bases between them. The CDR3 totals 15 residues. Per the germline V gene, CDR1 is LNHNV and CDR2 is YYDKDF (reference sequence). CDR3 nucleotides: TGTGCCACCAGCAGAGATCGGGGTCCGAGCACTGAAGCTTTCTTT. Translating it yields CATSRDRGPSTEAFF.

The chain carries TRBV7-3 and TRBJ1-1; TRBD1 matches at 8 bases. The junction had 9 bases not matched to a gene; V was cut back by 4 bases and J by 8 bases. Germline V lookup: CDR1 SGHTA, CDR2 FQGTGA. This CDR3 region has 14 residues. The CDR3 reads CASSSAGTGDEAFF. The CDR3 DNA reads TGTGCCAGCAGCTCTGCCGGGACAGGAGACGAAGCTTTCTTT.

The chain is built from TRBV4-1 and TRBJ1-4, with a possible D match to TRBD1 (6 bases). Germline CDR1 MGHRA, CDR2 YSYEKL. V was clipped by 3 bases and J by 7 bases, with 15 bases between them. This CDR3 has 15 residues. DNA of the CDR3: TGCGCCAGCAGCCATATAGGGGAGGGGGGTGAAAAACTGTTTTTT. Translating gives CASSHIGEGGEKLFF.

V usage is TRBV19 and J usage is TRBJ2-1; 8 nucleotides align to TRBD2. Germline V gene lookup returns CDR1 LNHDA and CDR2 SQIVND (reference sequence). Losses at the gene ends were 3 bases for V and 4 bases for J; bases not matched to a gene: 14. The CDR3 has 18 residues. Here the CDR3 DNA reads TGTGCCAGTAGTATTAATATATTGCGGCCTAGCGGGTACAATGAGCAGTTCTTC. Protein: CASSINILRPSGYNEQFF.